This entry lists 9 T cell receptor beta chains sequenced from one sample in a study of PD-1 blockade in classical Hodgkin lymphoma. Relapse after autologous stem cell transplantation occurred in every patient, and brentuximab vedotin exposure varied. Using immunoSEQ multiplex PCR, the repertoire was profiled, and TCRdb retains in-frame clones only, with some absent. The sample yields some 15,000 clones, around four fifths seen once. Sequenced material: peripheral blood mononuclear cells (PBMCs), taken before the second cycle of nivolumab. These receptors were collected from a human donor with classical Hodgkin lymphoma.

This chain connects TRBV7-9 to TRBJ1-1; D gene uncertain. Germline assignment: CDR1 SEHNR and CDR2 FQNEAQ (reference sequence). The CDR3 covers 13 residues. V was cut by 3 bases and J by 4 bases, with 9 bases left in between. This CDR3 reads CASSLEPGTEAFF. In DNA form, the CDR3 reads TGTGCCAGCAGCTTGGAACCCGGCACTGAAGCTTTCTTT.

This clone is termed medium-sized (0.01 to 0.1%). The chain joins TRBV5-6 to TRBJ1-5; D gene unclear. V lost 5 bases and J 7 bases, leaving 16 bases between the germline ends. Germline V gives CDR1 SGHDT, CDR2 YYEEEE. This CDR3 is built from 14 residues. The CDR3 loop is CASRRGQTSQPQHF. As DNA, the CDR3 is TGTGCCAGCAGAAGAGGGCAGACTTCCCAGCCCCAGCATTTT.

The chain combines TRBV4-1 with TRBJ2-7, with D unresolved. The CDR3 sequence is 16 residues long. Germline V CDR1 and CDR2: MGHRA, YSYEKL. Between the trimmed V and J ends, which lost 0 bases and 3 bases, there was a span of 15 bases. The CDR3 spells CASSQDLGSSIYEQYF. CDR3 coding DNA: TGCGCCAGCAGCCAAGATTTGGGTAGCAGCATCTACGAGCAGTACTTC.

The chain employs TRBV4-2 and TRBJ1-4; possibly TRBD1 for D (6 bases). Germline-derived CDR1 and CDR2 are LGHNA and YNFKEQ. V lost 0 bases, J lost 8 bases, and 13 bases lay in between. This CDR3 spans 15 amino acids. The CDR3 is CASSQDAGTREKLFF. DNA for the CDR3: TGTGCCAGCAGCCAAGATGCCGGGACAAGAGAAAAACTGTTTTTT.

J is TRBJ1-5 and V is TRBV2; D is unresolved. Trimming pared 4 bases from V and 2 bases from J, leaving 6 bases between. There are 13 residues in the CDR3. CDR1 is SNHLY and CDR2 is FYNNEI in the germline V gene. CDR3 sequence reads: CASSVGRNQPQHF. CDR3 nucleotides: TGTGCCAGCAGTGTCGGGCGCAATCAGCCCCAGCATTTT. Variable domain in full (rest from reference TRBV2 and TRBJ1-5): EPEVTQTPSHQVTQMGQEVILRCVPISNHLYFYWYRQILGQKVEFLVSFYNNEISEKSEIFDDQFSVERPDGSNFTLKIRSTKLEDSAMYFCASSVGRNQPQHFGDGTRLSIL.

CDR3 coding DNA: TGTGCCAGCAGTCCAACTTGGTACGAGCAGTACTTC. Its translation: CASSPTWYEQYF. This chain connects TRBV6-5 to TRBJ2-7; D uncertain. CDR3 length equals 12 residues. The V and J ends lost 5 bases and 4 bases respectively, with 9 bases between them. Germline-derived CDR1 and CDR2 are MNHEY and SVGAGI.

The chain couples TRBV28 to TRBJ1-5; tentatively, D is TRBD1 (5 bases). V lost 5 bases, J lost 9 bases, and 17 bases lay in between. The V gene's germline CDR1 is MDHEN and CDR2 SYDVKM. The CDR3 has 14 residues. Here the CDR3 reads CASSQSGPQGPQHF. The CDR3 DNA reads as TGTGCCAGCAGTCAATCGGGACCCCAGGGGCCCCAGCATTTT.

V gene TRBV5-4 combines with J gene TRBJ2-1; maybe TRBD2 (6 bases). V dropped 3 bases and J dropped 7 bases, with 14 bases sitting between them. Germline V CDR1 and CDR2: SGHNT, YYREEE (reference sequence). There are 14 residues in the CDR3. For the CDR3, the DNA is TGTGCCAGCAGCTGGGACTCTTCTGGAAATGAGCAGTTCTTC. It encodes CASSWDSSGNEQFF.

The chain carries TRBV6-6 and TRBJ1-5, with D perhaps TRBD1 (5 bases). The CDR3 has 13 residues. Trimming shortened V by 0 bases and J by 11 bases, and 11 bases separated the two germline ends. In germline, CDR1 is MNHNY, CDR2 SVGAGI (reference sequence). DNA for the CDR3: TGTGCCAGCAGTTACTCAGGGGAAGTCACCCAGCATTTT. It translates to CASSYSGEVTQHF.